One T cell receptor beta chain is described in this entry. What this receptor recognizes is not known. Per-base quality was not reported, and no clone a single base away is much larger than it. The library was made by the immunoSEQ multiplex PCR assay. Held by TCRdb, this immuneACCESS table contains in-frame sequences only and omits some clones. Under half of the omission traces to an unresolved V gene where checked; the cause of the rest is unknown. The sample table lists 60,000 to 80,000 clones, more than 85% of them with a count of one. More than 3% of the sample lies in the top ten. Reading the germline V gene gives CDR1 LGHNA and CDR2 YNFKEQ. Cut back by 1 base and 8 bases, the V and J ends lie 17 bases apart. Inclusive of the bounding cysteine and phenylalanine, the CDR3 is 15 residues long. The kept DNA is CDR3 alone, 45 bases in frame from the first base. This sample was taken from a study of control samples from healthy donors and cancer patients (TCRdb year 2020).

This receptor was taken from a woman in her forties or fifties in good health. Sequencing was carried out using blood. The chain links TRBV4-2 with TRBJ1-1; the D segment could be TRBD1, given 6 matching bases. The CDR3 has the sequence CASSQVRGAGEEAFF. Here is the DNA: TGTGCCAGCAGCCAAGTAAGGGGGGCAGGTGAGGAAGCTTTCTTT.